Sequencing of this TCR beta chain was carried out in a study of T cell responses to AZD1222 COVID-19 vaccine. CDR1 MNHEY and CDR2 SVGAGI come from the germline V gene. V lost 0 bases and J 4 bases, leaving 12 bases between the germline ends. The CDR3 is 15 amino acids. Comments on this clone: Its antigen is unknown.

Study observations and caveats: It should be noted that donors were predominantly white British and more often female, and clonal diversity was possibly underestimated.

The data were produced by immunoSEQ multiplex PCR, yet TCRdb's version contains in-frame clones alone and is incomplete. The repertoire has about 160,000 clones, around 89% of them found once; the top ten carry approximately 6.9%. Sequenced here: peripheral blood, sampled on day 0 of AZD1222 vaccination. This chain uses TRBV6-5 with TRBJ1-2, with D possibly TRBD1 on 6 matching bases. The clonotype originates from an adult in good health. The CDR3 DNA sequence: TGTGCCAGCAGTTACTCCGCTTCGGACAGCTATGGCTACACCTTC. This encodes CASSYSASDSYGYTF.